The 13 T cell receptor beta chains in this list originate from one sample, sequenced in a study of shared clonotypes between healthy human individuals. Sequencing used immunoSEQ multiplex PCR; TCRdb keeps in-frame clones, though not all of them. The data contain hundreds of thousands of clones, around three quarters of them seen just once; the ten biggest clones take up more than 10%. Material: PBMCs. The receptor set was obtained from a woman aged 35 to 49 in good health. Some clones in this sample may be carry-over from other donors' samples.

About this clone: This may come from a read error, since a much larger clone is one base off. Other DNA sequences in the sample encode the same CDR3. This sequence joins TRBV27 and TRBJ2-7, with TRBD2 matching 9 bases. Germline-derived CDR1 and CDR2 are MNHEY and SMNVEV (reference sequence). The CDR3 covers 14 residues. V was clipped by 3 bases and J by 0 bases; unmatched bases: 0. The CDR3 reads CASSFSGSSYEQYF. The CDR3 region has the DNA TGTGCCAGCAGTTTTAGCGGGAGCTCCTACGAGCAGTACTTC.

The chain couples TRBV6-5 to TRBJ1-1; weak D call: TRBD1 (5 bases). V was shortened by 7 bases and J by 2 bases, with 11 bases between the two germline ends. The germline V gene has CDR1 MNHEY and CDR2 SVGAGI. The CDR3 spans 13 residues. CDR3 sequence reads: CASKRGKNTEAFF. The CDR3, as DNA: TGTGCCAGCAAACGGGGCAAAAACACTGAAGCTTTCTTT.

The V and J genes are TRBV10-3 and TRBJ2-3; 9 nucleotides line up with TRBD2. The V gene end was trimmed by 5 bases and the J gene end by 4 bases; junction bases not matched to a gene: 1. The CDR3 extends over 13 amino acids. Germline V gene sequence: CDR1 ENHRY, CDR2 SYGVKD. The CDR3 nucleotides are TGTGCCATCAGTAGCGGGAGGTCAGATACGCAGTATTTT. Its protein is CAISSGRSDTQYF.

This clone was seen more than once but under ten times. The chain combines TRBV6-1 with TRBJ1-5; D is possibly TRBD1 (6 bases). The V and J ends lost 0 bases and 6 bases respectively, with 9 bases between them. The CDR3 runs 14 residues. Germline V gene sequence: CDR1 MNHNS, CDR2 SASEGT. The CDR3 spells CASSEASGVQPQHF. The CDR3 region has the DNA TGTGCCAGCAGTGAAGCGTCAGGGGTTCAGCCCCAGCATTTT.

The rearrangement links TRBV29-1 to TRBJ2-5; D is ambiguous. The ends were cut back, 5 bases at V and 4 bases at J, with 5 bases in the middle. The CDR3 covers 10 residues. CDR1 and CDR2 (germline): SQVTM, ANQGSEA. The CDR3 DNA sequence: TGCAGCGTTCTTGTAGAGACCCAGTACTTC. As protein: CSVLVETQYF.

The chain employs TRBV18 and TRBJ1-3; 8 bases agree with TRBD1. The CDR3 length is 17 residues. The V gene's germline CDR1 is KGHSH and CDR2 LQKENI. With 5 bases clipped from V and 3 bases from J, the junction kept 12 bases outside the gene matches. The CDR3 here is CASSARSDRVYGNTIYF. CDR3 nucleotide sequence: TGTGCCAGCTCAGCCCGCTCGGACAGGGTGTATGGAAACACCATATATTTT.

The chain carries TRBV19 and TRBJ1-5; a weak D match, TRBD1 (5 bases). This CDR3 comprises 17 residues. CDR1 is LNHDA, CDR2 SQIVND, per germline (reference sequence). V gave up 7 bases and J gave up 0 bases, with 19 bases separating them. CDR3 nucleotides: TGTGCCAGTACCCCATTGTTTAGGCAGGGTAGCAATCAGCCCCAGCATTTT. It yields the protein CASTPLFRQGSNQPQHF. The full variable domain, in which reference TRBV19 and TRBJ1-5 provide the parts outside the CDR3, is DGGITQSPKYLFRKEGQNVTLSCEQNLNHDAMYWYRQDPGQGLRLIYYSQIVNDFQKGDIAEGYSVSREKKESFPLTVTSAQKNPTAFYLCASTPLFRQGSNQPQHFGDGTRLSIL.

The rearrangement links TRBV19 to TRBJ1-5; a weak D match, TRBD1 (6 bases). Trimming cost V 4 bases and J 0 bases, with 16 bases left between them. The V gene's germline CDR1 is LNHDA and CDR2 SQIVND (reference sequence). The CDR3 is 17 amino acids. CDR3 in amino acids: CASSRSGTSYSNQPQHF. DNA for the CDR3: TGTGCCAGTAGTAGATCCGGGACATCGTATAGCAATCAGCCCCAGCATTTT.

The genes are TRBV5-1 and TRBJ1-1; D not certain. The CDR3 spans 16 residues. Germline V lookup: CDR1 SGHRS, CDR2 YFSETQ. Trimming took off 0 bases at V and 3 bases at J, with 15 bases between the two ends. CDR3 nucleotides: TGCGCCAGCAGCTTGGAGTGGGCGAGACGCGACACTGAAGCTTTCTTT. It encodes CASSLEWARRDTEAFF.

The chain employs TRBV7-2 and TRBJ2-7, with TRBD2 matching 11 bases. The J segment lost 4 bases and the V segment lost 5 bases, leaving 4 bases of the junction unmatched. In germline, CDR1 is SGHTA, CDR2 FQGNSA. The CDR3 runs 14 residues. CDR3 in DNA: TGTGCCAGCAGCCGCGTAGCGGGAGGGTACGAGCAGTACTTC. Its translation: CASSRVAGGYEQYF.

This clone appeared a few times. The CDR3 region is CASVMDRVGNTIYF. The CDR3 nucleotides are TGTGCCAGCGTTATGGACAGGGTGGGAAACACCATATATTTT. The V gene is TRBV2, the J gene TRBJ1-3; 8 nucleotides match TRBD1. Trimming took 8 bases from V and 4 from J; bases not matched to a gene: 7. Germline values: CDR1 SNHLY, CDR2 FYNNEI. The CDR3 is 14 amino acids.

The chain employs TRBV18 and TRBJ2-5; D remains ambiguous. V was clipped by 3 bases and J by 5 bases, with 10 bases between them. The CDR3 extends over 13 amino acids. Per germline, CDR1 KGHSH and CDR2 LQKENI. The CDR3 protein is CASSPGSVETQYF. CDR3 nucleotide sequence: TGTGCCAGCTCACCGGGCTCTGTGGAGACCCAGTACTTC.

J is TRBJ1-5 and V is TRBV19, with unresolved D. CDR3 length: 14 amino acids. Germline CDR1 LNHDA, CDR2 SQIVND (reference sequence). Trimming pared 7 bases from V and 0 bases from J, leaving 10 bases between. The DNA of the CDR3 is TGTGCCAGTAAGTTGGTCCATAGCAATCAGCCCCAGCATTTT. Its protein product is CASKLVHSNQPQHF.